This T cell receptor (beta chain) was profiled in a study of T cells in Graves' hyperthyroidism and ophthalmopathy. TCR beta CDR3 sequences were amplified from RNA transcripts. The primer set for the first-round RT-PCR of the TCR CDR3 was HTBI. Via MiXCR, TCRdb re-called the multiplex PCR reads, giving one row per CDR3 protein. The profile shows 500,000 to 600,000 distinct CDR3 sequences, roughly a sixth of them singletons. In germline, CDR1 is KGHSH, CDR2 LQKENI. Trimming stripped 3 bases from V and 8 bases from J, with 14 bases between. The CDR3 consists of 15 residues. Patients with uncontrolled infections, other autoimmune diseases, pregnancy or lactation were excluded. The study, taken as a whole, reports: A 13 V-J signature model discriminated ophthalmopathy versus stable hyperthyroidism. The blood repertoire included most of the expanded thyroid clonotypes above 0.001.

On this clonotype: Its antigen is currently unknown.

This sequence joins TRBV18 and TRBJ1-6; D is unresolved. The sequenced sample consisted of blood. The origin of this receptor is a woman between 18 and 29 years old with Graves' hyperthyroidism. CDR3 in amino acids: CASSPLEGSDSPLHF. The CDR3 nucleotides read TGTGCCAGCTCACCCTTGGAGGGCTCGGATTCACCCCTCCACTTT. Full variable domain (remainder filled in from reference TRBV18 and TRBJ1-6): NAGVMQNPRHLVRRRGQEARLRCSPMKGHSHVYWYRQLPEEGLKFMVYLQKENIIDESGMPKERFSAEFPKEGPSILRIQQVVRGDSAAYFCASSPLEGSDSPLHFGNGTRLTVT.